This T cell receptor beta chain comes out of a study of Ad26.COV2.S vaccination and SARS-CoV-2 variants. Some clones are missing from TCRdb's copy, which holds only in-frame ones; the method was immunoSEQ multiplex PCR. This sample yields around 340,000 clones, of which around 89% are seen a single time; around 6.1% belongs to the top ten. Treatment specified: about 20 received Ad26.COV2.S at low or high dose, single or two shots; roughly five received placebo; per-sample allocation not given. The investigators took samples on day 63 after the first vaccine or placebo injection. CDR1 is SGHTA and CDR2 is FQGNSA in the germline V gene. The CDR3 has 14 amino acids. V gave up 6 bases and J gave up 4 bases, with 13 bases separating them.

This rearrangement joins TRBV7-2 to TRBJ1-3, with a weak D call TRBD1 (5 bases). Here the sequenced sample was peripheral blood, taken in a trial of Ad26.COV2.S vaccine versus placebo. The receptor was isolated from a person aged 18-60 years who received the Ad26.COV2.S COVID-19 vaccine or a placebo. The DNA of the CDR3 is TGTGCCAGCAGTCAATCCAGGGAAGGAAACACCATATATTTT. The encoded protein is CASSQSREGNTIYF.